This T cell receptor beta chain was observed in a study of early T cells in non-severe SARS-CoV-2 infection. This CDR3 spans 13 amino acids. The V gene lost 8 bases and the J gene lost 3 bases, with 14 bases spanning the gap. Germline-derived CDR1 and CDR2 are SGHAT and FQNNGV. Molecules of cDNA were individually given unique molecular identifiers that were attached to them. TCRdb recomputed calls from the 5' RACE reads with MiXCR, one row per CDR3 protein. Seen here are tens of thousands of distinct CDR3 sequences, 5.5% to 6.5% observed once, and the top ten hold 12%. The source of this sequence is an adult who was a healthcare worker with PCR-confirmed SARS-CoV-2 infection or an uninfected control (not recorded which). The V gene is TRBV11-2, the J gene TRBJ2-7; tentatively, D is TRBD1 or TRBD2 (5 bases each). The material sequenced was whole blood. This CDR3 is CASAPGRSYEQYF. CDR3 bases: TGTGCCAGCGCCCCGGGACGGAGCTACGAGCAGTACTTC.